This is a list of T cell receptor beta chains from one sample in a study of technical replicates of blood from a few donors. Assay: immunoSEQ multiplex PCR; the TCRdb copy retains only in-frame clones and omits some. Among more than 65,000 clones, 75% to 95% were seen once, and the ten largest hold 0.39%. The sequenced sample consisted of T cells isolated from PBMCs. The receptors come from a human donor in good health. CDR3s include the opening cysteine and the closing phenylalanine or tryptophan. The order of the fields is CDR3 protein, CDR3 DNA, J gene, D gene, V gene, CDR3 length, clone size. The D gene is left open where the match is weak. Where a row states a size, it is once, few, many or the class of an expanded clone; other rows omit it.

CDR3aa: CAWRRDRGRDDTQYF
CDR3nt: TGTGCTTGGAGACGGGACAGGGGCAGAGACGATACGCAGTATTTT
j_gene: TRBJ2-3
d_gene: TRBD1
v_gene: TRBV30
len: 15
abundance: -

CDR3aa: CASSVFLTSGANEQFF
CDR3nt: TGTGCCAGCAGCGTATTCCTGACTAGTGGGGCCAATGAGCAGTTCTTC
j_gene: TRBJ2-1
d_gene: -
v_gene: TRBV9
len: 16
abundance: -

CDR3aa: CASSRQGANEKLFF
CDR3nt: TGCGCCAGCAGCCGACAGGGGGCTAATGAAAAACTGTTTTTT
j_gene: TRBJ1-4
d_gene: TRBD1
v_gene: TRBV4-1
len: 14
abundance: few

CDR3aa: CASSPRLADSYEQYF
CDR3nt: TGTGCCAGCAGCCCCAGACTAGCGGATTCCTACGAGCAGTACTTC
j_gene: TRBJ2-7
d_gene: TRBD2
v_gene: TRBV11-3
len: 15
abundance: -

CDR3aa: CATSSGLESYEQYF
CDR3nt: TGTGCCACCAGCAGTGGACTAGAATCCTACGAGCAGTACTTC
j_gene: TRBJ2-7
d_gene: TRBD2
v_gene: TRBV15
len: 14
abundance: -

CDR3aa: CASSSDREYNQPQHF
CDR3nt: TGTGCCAGCAGTTCCGACAGGGAGTACAATCAGCCCCAGCATTTT
j_gene: TRBJ1-5
d_gene: TRBD1
v_gene: TRBV6-5
len: 15
abundance: -

CDR3aa: CASGLGGKSEFMNTEAFF
CDR3nt: TGTGCTAGTGGTTTGGGAGGCAAATCAGAATTCATGAACACTGAAGCTTTCTTT
j_gene: TRBJ1-1
d_gene: -
v_gene: TRBV12-5
len: 18
abundance: -

CDR3aa: CASRADINYGYTF
CDR3nt: TGTGCCAGCAGGGCAGACATAAACTATGGCTACACCTTC
j_gene: TRBJ1-2
d_gene: -
v_gene: TRBV2
len: 13
abundance: -

CDR3aa: CASSERRTGPYEQYF
CDR3nt: TGCGCCAGCAGTGAGAGGAGGACAGGGCCCTACGAGCAGTACTTC
j_gene: TRBJ2-7
d_gene: TRBD1
v_gene: TRBV10-1
len: 15
abundance: -

CDR3aa: CASSVGPEETQYF
CDR3nt: TGTGCCAGCAGCGTAGGTCCGGAAGAGACCCAGTACTTC
j_gene: TRBJ2-5
d_gene: -
v_gene: TRBV9
len: 13
abundance: -

CDR3aa: CASSPPLAGADEQYF
CDR3nt: TGTGCCAGCAGCCCACCCCTAGCGGGAGCGGACGAGCAGTACTTC
j_gene: TRBJ2-7
d_gene: TRBD2
v_gene: TRBV6-5
len: 15
abundance: -

CDR3aa: CASSQWTDQPQHF
CDR3nt: TGTGCCAGCAGCCAATGGACAGATCAGCCCCAGCATTTT
j_gene: TRBJ1-5
d_gene: -
v_gene: TRBV14
len: 13
abundance: -

CDR3aa: CASSFSLAGAYEQYF
CDR3nt: TGTGCCAGCAGCTTTTCCCTAGCGGGAGCTTACGAGCAGTACTTC
j_gene: TRBJ2-7
d_gene: TRBD2
v_gene: TRBV7-2
len: 15
abundance: -

CDR3aa: CASRPGLVYEQYF
CDR3nt: TGTGCCAGCAGGCCGGGACTAGTCTACGAGCAGTACTTC
j_gene: TRBJ2-7
d_gene: TRBD2
v_gene: TRBV27
len: 13
abundance: -